The clone carrying this T cell receptor (beta chain) was counted at least ten times. The sample belongs to a study of metastatic and nonmetastatic thyroid tumors. Study overall: Peripheral blood and tumor or nodule samples from malignant and benign thyroid patients were compared.

Using MiXCR, TCRdb reanalyzed the PCR reads. The repertoire has just under 60,000 clones, 15% to 20% of them found once; the top ten carry roughly a tenth. No patient received treatment before thyroid surgery. The ends were cut back, 6 bases at V and 3 bases at J, with 14 bases in the middle. Germline values: CDR1 MNHEY, CDR2 SMNVEV (reference sequence). CDR3 length equals 14 residues. J is TRBJ2-5 and V is TRBV27; tentative D call: TRBD1 (6 bases). Sequenced: blood. This sequence was found in a male donor with papillary thyroid cancer or a benign thyroid nodule (not recorded which). Some clones in this sample may be carry-over from other donors' samples. CDR3 bases: TGTGCCAGCAGCCCCTCCGGACAGAAAGAGACCCAGTACTTC. This translates into CASSPSGQKETQYF.